This is a list of T cell receptor beta chains from one sample in a study of cytomegalovirus exposure and HLA in healthy donors. Method: immunoSEQ multiplex PCR; TCRdb's copy keeps in-frame clones and lacks some. This table holds about 170,000 clones, about 81% found once. Specimen: PBMCs. These receptors were collected from a woman aged 18-35 years in good health and CMV-seronegative. CDR3s include the opening cysteine and the closing phenylalanine or tryptophan. Some rows have no size entry. The others give once, few or many, or a class for an expanded clone.

TRBV5-1,NA,CASSLGQGLNQPQHF
TRBV4-1,NA,CASSQVRQNTEAFF
TRBV14,NA,CASSQQTSGRDTQYF
TRBV4-2,NA,CASSQGSIPRLGANVLTF
TRBV2,once,CASSGLGTVYGYTF
TRBV6-1,NA,CASSEAIDRARYGYTF
TRBV7-9,NA,CASSVYREGRDTEAFF
TRBV28,NA,CASTFLPTSTRGYTF
TRBV4-1,NA,CASSPWKASGSTEQFF
TRBV2,NA,CASSPLAGGLSEQFF
TRBV28,NA,CASSILANYGYTF
TRBV10-3,NA,CAISESTSGGYQEAQYF
TRBV11-2,NA,CASSLMGLSYEQYF
TRBV10-2,NA,CASSGTSGGRNEQFF
TRBV7-3,NA,CASSAGLAGTDTQYF
TRBV7-3,NA,CASSPSGGAHEQFF
TRBV7-8,few,CASSLGTNQPQHF
TRBV9,NA,CASSVALASPFSMMNTEAFF
TRBV18,NA,CASSPTIGVPSGREQETQYF